These T cell receptor beta chains were read from a single sample in a study of CD8 T cells in ankylosing spondylitis. TCRdb recomputed calls from the 5' RACE reads with MiXCR, one row per CDR3 protein. The top ten clones hold 6.6% of a sample with 200,000 to 250,000 distinct CDR3 sequences, 20% to 30% of them seen once. Input material: blood, either unsorted or a sorted T cell fraction (not recorded which). These receptors were obtained from a male donor with ankylosing spondylitis or in good health (not recorded which). The CDR3 runs from the conserved cysteine through the conserved F or W. A D gene is named only where the DNA matches it firmly. Rows give clone size only sometimes, using once, few, many, or a class for an expanded clone.

clone_size j_call d_call v_call cdr3_nt cdr3_aa
many TRBJ2-2 - TRBV20-1 TGCAGTGCTAGAGACTACTCGAACACCGGGGAGCTGTTTTTT CSARDYSNTGELFF
many TRBJ2-3 TRBD1 TRBV29-1 TGCAGCGTTTCACCGGGACAGACCACAGATACGCAGTATTTT CSVSPGQTTDTQYF
- TRBJ2-3 TRBD2 TRBV10-3 TGTGCCATCAGTGCTACTAGCGGACTCACAGATACGCAGTATTTT CAISATSGLTDTQYF
- TRBJ2-1 - TRBV20-1 TGCAGTGCTAGAGTAGGGCCCAATGAGCAGTTCTTC CSARVGPNEQFF
many TRBJ1-6 - TRBV10-3 TGTGCCATCAGTGAGGGTGGGGTGAAGAATTCACCCCTCCACTTT CAISEGGVKNSPLHF
many TRBJ2-1 - TRBV4-1 TGCGCCAGCAGCCAAGCGACCCATGAGCAGTTCTTC CASSQATHEQFF
- TRBJ2-4 TRBD1 TRBV5-1 TGCGCCAGCAGCTTGGGCGAGACAGGGGGCGTCAAAAACTTTCAGTACTTC CASSLGETGGVKNFQYF
few TRBJ1-1 - TRBV29-1 TGCAGCGTTGAACACAGCAGAAACACTGAAGCTTTCTTT CSVEHSRNTEAFF
many TRBJ2-6 TRBD1 TRBV4-3 TGCGCCAGCAGCCAGGGACAGGTTAGCTCTGGGGCCAACGTCCTGACTTTC CASSQGQVSSGANVLTF
many TRBJ1-5 - TRBV7-6 TGTGCCAGCAGCTTAGAGTCCCCCGGCAGGGTAAATCAGCCCCAGCATTTT CASSLESPGRVNQPQHF
many TRBJ2-1 TRBD2 TRBV4-3 TGCGCCAGCAGCCAAGCCCCAGCGGGAGCGAACAATGAGCAGTTCTTC CASSQAPAGANNEQFF
- TRBJ2-1 - TRBV18 TGTGCCAGCTTCACCATGGCCGCAGACAATGAGCAGTTCTTC CASFTMAADNEQFF
many TRBJ1-2 - TRBV6-6 TGTGCCAGCAGTTACTCGGGGGACTATGGCTACACCTTC CASSYSGDYGYTF
few TRBJ2-1 - TRBV12-3/TRBV12-4 TGTGCCAGCATGGTGACGCATGAGCAGTTCTTC CASMVTHEQFF
many TRBJ1-5 TRBD1 TRBV20-1 TGCAGTGCTAGAGTTACAGGGGGCAGGAATAGCAATCAGCCCCAGCATTTT CSARVTGGRNSNQPQHF
- TRBJ2-7 - TRBV5-1 TGCGCCAGCAGCTTCGCTAGATTTGAAAACGAGCAGTACTTC CASSFARFENEQYF
few TRBJ2-7 - TRBV6-1 TGTGCCAGCAAGAGGGGGACCGGGTGGGAGGTCGAGCAGTACTTC CASKRGTGWEVEQYF
few TRBJ2-1 - TRBV10-3 TGTGCCATCAGTGAGTCATCCTCCTACAATGAGCAGTTCTTC CAISESSSYNEQFF
many TRBJ2-2 - TRBV7-9 TGTGCCAGCAGGACTTTGTACGCAGGAGCCGGGGAGCTGTTTTTT CASRTLYAGAGELFF
once TRBJ2-1 - TRBV6-5 TGTGCCAGCAGTTACTCGAACGGGAGACGGGACAATGAGCAGTTCTTC CASSYSNGRRDNEQFF
few TRBJ2-1 TRBD1 TRBV27 TGTGCCAGCAGGACCCGGGACAGGACCTACAATGAGCAGTTCTTC CASRTRDRTYNEQFF
- TRBJ2-3 - TRBV5-1 TGCGCCAGCAGCTCGGTAGGGGCTCCCACAGATACGCAGTATTTT CASSSVGAPTDTQYF
few TRBJ2-1 - TRBV3-1 TGTGCCAGCAGCCAACTTTCAGGGCATTACAATGAGCAGTTCTTC CASSQLSGHYNEQFF
many TRBJ2-3 TRBD2 TRBV10-3 TGTGCCATCAGTGAGTCGATTGCGGGGGGCACAGATACGCAGTATTTT CAISESIAGGTDTQYF
- TRBJ1-2 - TRBV20-1 TGCAGTGCTAGACTTTGGACGGGGAACTATGGCTACACCTTC CSARLWTGNYGYTF
many TRBJ2-1 - TRBV12-3/TRBV12-4 TGTGCCAGCAGCCGGGACTCTACCTTCAATGAGCAGTTCTTC CASSRDSTFNEQFF
few TRBJ2-5 - TRBV4-2 TGTGCCAGCAGCCAAGGTGGGAGACTACGCCAAGAGACCCAGTACTTC CASSQGGRLRQETQYF
few TRBJ2-4 TRBD1 TRBV5-1 TGCGCCAGCAGCTTGGGCGAGACAGGGGGCGTCAAAAACATTCAGTACTTC CASSLGETGGVKNIQYF
many TRBJ1-4 - TRBV7-2 TGTGCCAGCAGCCCTGGACCGATCTCTGGTGAAAAACTGTTTTTT CASSPGPISGEKLFF
- TRBJ1-5 TRBD1 TRBV20-1 TGCAGTGCTAGGCCAGGGGGGGGCAATCAGCCCCAGCATTTT CSARPGGGNQPQHF
many TRBJ2-1 - TRBV6-1 TGTGCCAGCAAACGGGGGGCAAACAATGAGCAGTTCTTC CASKRGANNEQFF
- TRBJ2-1 - TRBV6-5 TGTGCCAGCAGTTACGCTCAGCAGGCGGGCAATGAGCAGTTCTTC CASSYAQQAGNEQFF
- TRBJ2-3 - TRBV7-2 TGTGCCAGCAGCTGGAGGAGCACAGATACGCAGTATTTT CASSWRSTDTQYF
many TRBJ2-3 - TRBV9 TGTGCCAGCAGCGAGGGGACTTATAGCACAGATACGCAGTATTTT CASSEGTYSTDTQYF
many TRBJ2-7 - TRBV4-1 TGCGCCAGCAGCTCCCAGCTGGGCTACGAGCAGTACTTC CASSSQLGYEQYF
- TRBJ2-1 - TRBV5-1 TGCGCCAGCAGCCCTACAGTCTCCTACAATGAGCAGTTCTTC CASSPTVSYNEQFF
- TRBJ2-3 - TRBV5-5 TGTGCCAGCAGCTCGCCGACAAGAAGCACAGATACGCAGTATTTT CASSSPTRSTDTQYF
few TRBJ1-6 TRBD1 TRBV11-2 TGTGCCAGCAGCTTAGAGGGGCAGGGGGCAGTATCACCCCTCCACTTT CASSLEGQGAVSPLHF
- TRBJ2-7 TRBD2 TRBV20-1 TGCAGTGCTAGAGTTAGCGGGGCAGCCTACGAGCAGTACTTC CSARVSGAAYEQYF
- TRBJ1-1 TRBD1 TRBV5-6 TGTGCCAGCAGCTTGGACAGGGGGCGTCCTGAAGCTTTCTTT CASSLDRGRPEAFF
many TRBJ2-4 - TRBV4-1 TGCGCCAGCAGCCAAGGGCTTTCGAGGGGGGTAGCCAAAAACATTCAGTACTTC CASSQGLSRGVAKNIQYF
many TRBJ2-7 - TRBV5-1 TGCGCCAGCAGCTTGGTTCCCCAGAGGAGGGCGAGCTCCTACGAGCAGTACTTC CASSLVPQRRASSYEQYF
- TRBJ2-3 TRBD1 TRBV20-1 TGCAGTGCGAGGGACAGGACATCGGATACGCAGTATTTT CSARDRTSDTQYF
many TRBJ1-2 - TRBV12-3/TRBV12-4 TGTGCCAGCAGTTTATGGCCCCACGGCTACACCTTC CASSLWPHGYTF
many TRBJ2-7 - TRBV7-2 TGTGCCAGCCAAATGTCAGGGTCCTACGAGCAGTACTTC CASQMSGSYEQYF
many TRBJ2-7 - TRBV7-8 TGTGCCAGCAGCCCCTCCAGATCCTACGAGCAGTACTTC CASSPSRSYEQYF